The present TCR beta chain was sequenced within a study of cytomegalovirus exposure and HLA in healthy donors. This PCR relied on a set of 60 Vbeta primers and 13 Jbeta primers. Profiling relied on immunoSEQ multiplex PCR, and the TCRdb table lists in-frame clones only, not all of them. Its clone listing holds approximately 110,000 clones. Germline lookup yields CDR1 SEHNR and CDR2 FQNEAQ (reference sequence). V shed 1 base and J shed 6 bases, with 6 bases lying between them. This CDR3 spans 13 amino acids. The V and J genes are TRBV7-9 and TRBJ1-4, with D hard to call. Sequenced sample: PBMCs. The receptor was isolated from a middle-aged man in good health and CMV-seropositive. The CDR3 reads CASSLGGDEKLFF. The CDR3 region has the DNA TGTGCCAGCAGCTTAGGAGGTGATGAAAAACTGTTTTTT.